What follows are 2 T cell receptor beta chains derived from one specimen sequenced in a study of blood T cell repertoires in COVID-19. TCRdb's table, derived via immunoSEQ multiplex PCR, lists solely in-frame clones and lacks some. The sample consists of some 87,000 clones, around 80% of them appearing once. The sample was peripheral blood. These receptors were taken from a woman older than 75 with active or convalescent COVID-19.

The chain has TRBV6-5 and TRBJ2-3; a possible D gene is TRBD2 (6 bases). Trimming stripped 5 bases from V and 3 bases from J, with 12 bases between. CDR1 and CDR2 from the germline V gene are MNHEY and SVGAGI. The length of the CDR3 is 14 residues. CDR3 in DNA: TGTGCCAGCAGTCCCTCCGCGGGGACAGATACGCAGTATTTT. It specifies CASSPSAGTDTQYF.

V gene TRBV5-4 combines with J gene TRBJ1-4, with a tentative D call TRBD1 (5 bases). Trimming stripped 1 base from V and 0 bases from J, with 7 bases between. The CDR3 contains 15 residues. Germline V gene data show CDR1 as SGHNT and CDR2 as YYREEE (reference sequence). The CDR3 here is CASSLQGPTNEKLFF. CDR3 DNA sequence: TGTGCCAGCAGCTTGCAGGGCCCAACTAATGAAAAACTGTTTTTT.